This T cell receptor beta chain was captured in a study of CD8 T cells in ankylosing spondylitis. Study results and limitations: Enrichment of disease-linked clones was reportedly significant in matched ankylosing spondylitis synovial fluid. Apparently characteristic of ankylosing spondylitis blood was a TCR beta motif (fewer than ten highly homologous variants).

The sample holds many counts of this clonotype. The antigen remains undetermined. The V and J ends lost 1 base and 0 bases, in that order; junction bases with no gene match: 3. CDR3 length: 16 amino acids. Germline CDR1 and CDR2: SGHAT and FQNNGV. In making TCR beta libraries, quantitative 5'-RACE with molecular barcodes was used. TCRdb recomputed calls from the 5' RACE reads with MiXCR, one row per CDR3 protein. Altogether 500,000 to 550,000 distinct CDR3 sequences are present, about 13% being singletons, with the ten largest covering about 6.5%. Sequenced sample: blood, either unsorted or a sorted T cell fraction (not recorded which). This clonotype was obtained from a male donor with ankylosing spondylitis. The V and J genes are TRBV11-2 and TRBJ2-3; TRBD2 matches 8 bases. Here the CDR3 DNA reads TGTGCCAGCAGCTTAGGGGGCGGGAGGAGCACAGATACGCAGTATTTT. Amino acids: CASSLGGGRSTDTQYF.